This T cell receptor (beta chain) was identified in a study of T cells expressing NK-cell markers (TCRdb year 2020). General notes on the study: TCR beta-chain repertoires were profiled in sorted CD3+CD56+NKG2C+, CD3+CD56+NKG2C- and CD3+CD56-NKG2C+ T-cell subsets from about 8 donors. Of the eight sequenced donors, seven were found to be HCMV-seropositive and one was found to be HCMV-seronegative. The libraries were sequenced on Illumina HiSeq 2000/2500, MiSeq or NextSeq, producing 2 x 150 bp reads. The study sequenced eight donors, all healthy volunteers chosen at random: three men and five women. General study outcomes and caveats: In over five donors, the dominant CD3+CD56+NKG2C+ clonotypes were found to rank among the top 10 CD8+ clonotypes and to make up about 1.0-7.0% of CD8+ T cells. Those dominant clonotypes were again the most abundant among CD3+CD56-NKG2C+ cells in several donors, at roughly 25-65%. Whether the expanded NKG2C-expressing T cell clones were specific for HCMV antigens was left unclear.

To determine HCMV serostatus, a commercial ELISA kit was used to detect HCMV-specific IgG in serum. Peripheral blood mononuclear cells were isolated from blood by Ficoll density gradient centrifugation. From cysteine to phenylalanine, the CDR3 is 17 amino acids long. No DNA is listed. Taken from the germline V gene, the CDR1 and CDR2 loops are SGHRS and YFSETQ. Sequencing instrument: Illumina HiSeq 2000. The TCR beta cDNA libraries were made using 5'RACE template switching, a step that added both a universal primer site and unique molecular identifiers. Synthesis of cDNA was primed from the TCR beta constant segment and was followed by two consecutive PCR amplification steps. The study's own analysis went as follows. MIGEC handled demultiplexing of the reads and grouping by UMI, while MiTCR was used to assemble and quantify clonotypes. To remove erroneous sequences, TCR cDNA sequences were retained only when supported by two or more reads. The tcR package was used for downstream repertoire analysis, with clonotypes matched between fractions based on CDR3 nucleotide sequence plus V segment. VDJmatch was used to annotate antigen specificity against VDJdb, with one amino acid substitution in CDR3 allowed. Each CDR3 protein sequence appears as one entry after TCRdb reprocessed the reads, and no DNA is included. These V and J calls rely on TCRdb rather than the paper's analysis. The record for this sample contains 500,000 or so distinct CDR3 sequences. The ten largest clones take up 3.5% to 4.5% of the sample.

For this clonotype: Its target antigen remains unknown.

This TCR derives from a man aged 18 to 29 in good health. Donor details come from another sample of the same person, matched by shared clones. The V gene is TRBV5-1 and the J gene is TRBJ2-6; TCRdb names TRBD1, which stays unverified in the absence of DNA. Sequenced input: blood T cells: a sorted CD56 or NKG2C T cell subset, CD4+ or CD8+ T cells, or bulk PBMC T cells (not recorded which). The CDR3: CASSPEGGSPGANVLTF.